The 31 T cell receptor beta chains in this list originate from one sample, sequenced in a study of CD8+ T cells in alopecia areata listed by TCRdb under 2018. Preparation of the library involved the immunoSEQ multiplex PCR assay. To provide template for TCR sequencing, every sample had RNA extracted and reverse transcribed into cDNA. TCRdb holds this immuneACCESS table with in-frame rearrangements only. Some clones are missing; in checked studies, unresolved V genes explain under half, and the rest has no known cause. This sample comprises roughly 190,000 clones, approximately 57% of them detected only once. The ten biggest clones cover approximately 1% of the sample. Read against the paper, the sample's time point label means: about 5 months on oral tofacitinib. Interpreted using the paper, the treatment or condition label stands for: oral pan-JAK inhibitor, 5-10 mg twice daily. This sample comprised CD4+ T cells sorted from blood, obtained at week 24, from a patient treated with tofacitinib. Receptor source: a human donor with alopecia areata.

Only a few counts were recorded for this clone. The V and J genes are TRBV2 and TRBJ1-2; 7 bases align to TRBD1. Germline V gene sequence: CDR1 SNHLY, CDR2 FYNNEI. CDR3 length equals 13 residues. J was trimmed by 0 bases and V by 9 bases; bases with no gene match: 4. The CDR3 loop reads CARTTGTNYGYTF. CDR3 bases: TGTGCCAGGACGACAGGGACTAACTATGGCTACACCTTC.

The chain combines TRBV29-1 with TRBJ2-7; 8 positions agree with TRBD1. The CDR3 covers 13 residues. V lost 8 bases and J lost 6; bases outside the gene matches: 12. CDR1 is SQVTM and CDR2 is ANQGSEA in the germline V gene. CDR3 DNA: TGCAGCATAAAGCCGATACAGGGGGTCGAGCAGTACTTC. Translated, it gives CSIKPIQGVEQYF.

In this sample, this clone turned up many times. The V gene is TRBV14, the J gene TRBJ1-1; D remains ambiguous. Germline V gives CDR1 SGHDN, CDR2 FVKESK. V gave up 0 bases and J gave up 0 bases, with 5 bases separating them. This CDR3 has 14 residues. The CDR3 region is CASSQDLMNTEAFF. The CDR3 nucleotides are TGTGCCAGCAGCCAAGATCTGATGAACACTGAAGCTTTCTTT.

The J gene is TRBJ2-1, the V gene TRBV25-1; 12 bases map to TRBD1. J was trimmed by 0 bases and V by 6 bases; bases with no gene match: 3. The germline gives CDR1 MGHDK, CDR2 SYGVNS. This CDR3 contains 16 residues. The DNA of the CDR3 is TGTGCCAGCAGGGGGACAGGGGGCTTCTCCTACAATGAGCAGTTCTTC. Amino acid sequence: CASRGTGGFSYNEQFF.

V gene TRBV29-1 combines with J gene TRBJ2-2; 7 bases are shared with TRBD1. CDR3 length: 12 amino acids. Germline V CDR1 and CDR2: SQVTM, ANQGSEA. V was pared by 7 bases and J by 6 bases, with 5 bases of the junction left unmatched. The CDR3 reads CSGRQGSGELFF. DNA of the CDR3: TGCAGCGGACGACAGGGCTCCGGGGAGCTGTTTTTT.

The chain carries TRBV13 and TRBJ2-7; 14 bases are a match to TRBD2. CDR3 length: 18 amino acids. With V trimmed by 4 bases and J by 6 bases, 14 bases remained unmatched. Germline CDR1 PRHDT, CDR2 FYEKMQ (reference sequence). CDR3 amino acids: CASSSVSGTSGGIGEQYF. In DNA form, the CDR3 reads TGTGCCAGCAGCTCGGTTTCCGGGACTAGCGGGGGAATTGGCGAGCAGTACTTC.

The rearrangement uses TRBV29-1 and TRBJ2-1; possible D gene TRBD1, 5 bases. CDR3 length equals 12 residues. From germline, CDR1 is SQVTM and CDR2 ANQGSEA. V lost 5 bases to trimming and J lost 8 bases, with 13 bases between them. CDR3 sequence reads: CSVQGSTYEQFF. CDR3 coding DNA: TGCAGCGTTCAGGGTAGCACCTATGAGCAGTTCTTC.

The V call is TRBV4-3, the J call TRBJ1-6, with 10 bases matching TRBD1. Germline V gene lookup returns CDR1 LGHNA and CDR2 YSLEER. Germline trimming cut 2 bases from V and 10 bases from J; bases unmatched to any gene: 8. This CDR3 is 16 amino acids long. The CDR3 protein is CASSQLEGQGTSPLHF. For the CDR3, the DNA is TGCGCCAGCAGCCAACTAGAGGGACAGGGGACGTCACCCCTCCACTTT.

This clone has just a few counts. The V and J genes are TRBV29-1 and TRBJ2-5; D remains ambiguous. Germline CDR1 and CDR2: SQVTM and ANQGSEA. V was shortened by 4 bases and J by 0 bases, with 6 bases between the two germline ends. The CDR3 spans 12 residues. The CDR3 region has the DNA TGCAGCGTTGCTACCTACCAAGAGACCCAGTACTTC. Translated, it gives CSVATYQETQYF.

This rearrangement joins TRBV2 to TRBJ2-1, with D possibly TRBD1 on 6 matching bases. Trimming removed 6 bases from V and 5 bases from J, with 23 bases in between. The CDR3 has 17 amino acids. Germline V lookup: CDR1 SNHLY, CDR2 FYNNEI. CDR3 amino acids: CASRGLPGHPGDNEQFF. DNA for the CDR3: TGTGCCAGCAGGGGTCTCCCGGGACACCCCGGGGACAATGAGCAGTTCTTC.

Only one count was recorded for this clone. V is TRBV7-2 and J is TRBJ2-3; TRBD2 matches 12 bases. CDR3 length: 17 residues. V was pared by 1 base and J by 3 bases, with 5 bases of the junction left unmatched. Germline CDR1 is SGHTA and CDR2 is FQGNSA. The CDR3 DNA reads TGTGCCAGCAGCTTAGGCCCCCTAGCGGGGGGGACAGATACGCAGTATTTT. Translated, it gives CASSLGPLAGGTDTQYF.

A remark on this clone: A read error may explain this, as a much larger clone is one base away. This chain joins TRBV2 and TRBJ2-7, with unresolved D. From germline, CDR1 is SNHLY and CDR2 FYNNEI. Trimming cost V 1 base and J 3 bases, with 4 bases left between them. The CDR3 is 12 residues long. CDR3 sequence: CASSEGGYEQYF. DNA of the CDR3: TGTGCCAGCAGTGAAGGGGGCTACGAGCAGTACTTC.

The chain joins TRBV5-1 to TRBJ2-3; the D gene could be TRBD1 or TRBD2 (6 bases each). Germline CDR1 and CDR2: SGHRS and YFSETQ. V lost 1 base to trimming and J lost 4 bases, with 13 bases between them. The CDR3 consists of 15 residues. CDR3 loop: CASSLRGLSADTQYF. CDR3 DNA: TGCGCCAGCAGCTTGCGGGGGCTCTCAGCAGATACGCAGTATTTT.

The rearrangement joins TRBV5-1 to TRBJ1-1; maybe TRBD1 (5 bases). V was pared by 2 bases and J by 3 bases, with 11 bases between. Germline CDR1 reads SGHRS; CDR2 reads YFSETQ. The CDR3 is made up of 14 amino acids. The CDR3 protein is CASSLQRGYTEAFF. The CDR3 DNA sequence: TGCGCCAGCAGCTTACAACGGGGCTACACTGAAGCTTTCTTT.

This rearrangement joins TRBV5-1 to TRBJ2-3; the match to TRBD2 covers 10 bases. The J segment lost 2 bases and the V segment lost 7 bases, leaving 4 bases of the junction unmatched. The CDR3 runs to 14 residues. CDR1 and CDR2 from the germline V gene are SGHRS and YFSETQ. CDR3 residues: CASGSGGSTDTQYF. The CDR3 coding sequence is TGCGCCAGCGGTAGCGGGGGGTCCACAGATACGCAGTATTTT.

The chain links TRBV29-1 to TRBJ2-1; maybe TRBD2 (7 bases). This CDR3 comprises 14 residues. The V and J ends lost 4 bases and 0 bases respectively, with 10 bases between them. Germline assignment: CDR1 SQVTM and CDR2 ANQGSEA. The CDR3 reads CSVVRGGSYNEQFF. The CDR3 DNA follows: TGCAGCGTTGTAAGGGGGGGCTCCTACAATGAGCAGTTCTTC.

The chain links TRBV25-1 to TRBJ2-1, with 7 bases fitting TRBD1. The junction had 7 bases not matched to a gene; V was cut back by 2 bases and J by 6 bases. Germline values: CDR1 MGHDK, CDR2 SYGVNS. The CDR3 runs to 15 residues. The CDR3 protein is CASSEGDSIGNEQFF. CDR3 in DNA: TGTGCCAGCAGTGAAGGGGACAGTATAGGCAATGAGCAGTTCTTC.

The chain has TRBV5-1 and TRBJ2-1; no clear D gene. This CDR3 region has 15 residues. Germline-derived CDR1 and CDR2 are SGHRS and YFSETQ. V was clipped by 0 bases and J by 9 bases, with 16 bases between them. DNA for the CDR3: TGCGCCAGCAGCTTGGAACTTGGGCGGAACGGTGAGCAGTTCTTC. Translating it yields CASSLELGRNGEQFF.

This chain links TRBV6-5 with TRBJ2-3; 9 bases match TRBD2. CDR1 is MNHEY, CDR2 SVGAGI, per germline. This CDR3 has 14 amino acids. V dropped 6 bases and J dropped 2; count of bases not matched to a gene: 3. CDR3 coding DNA: TGTGCCAGCAGGCTAGCGGGATTCACAGATACGCAGTATTTT. Translated, it gives CASRLAGFTDTQYF.

The chain couples TRBV29-1 to TRBJ2-5; weak D call: TRBD1 (6 bases). V was trimmed by 6 bases and J by 2 bases, leaving 10 bases between them. Germline V lookup: CDR1 SQVTM, CDR2 ANQGSEA. The CDR3 runs 12 residues. DNA of the CDR3: TGCAGCGTCCTAAGGGGGCAAGAGACCCAGTACTTC. Protein sequence: CSVLRGQETQYF.

This sequence joins TRBV29-1 and TRBJ2-3; the D is unclear. Germline lookup yields CDR1 SQVTM and CDR2 ANQGSEA. The V and J ends lost 3 bases and 4 bases respectively, with 8 bases between them. CDR3 length: 12 residues. In DNA, the CDR3 is TGCAGCGTTGATGCGAGTGCAGATACGCAGTATTTT. Protein sequence: CSVDASADTQYF.

V gene TRBV11-2 combines with J gene TRBJ1-2, with D unclear. Trimming removed 5 bases at V and 4 bases at J, with 14 bases between. The CDR3 consists of 14 residues. Germline assignment: CDR1 SGHAT and CDR2 FQNNGV. DNA for the CDR3: TGTGCCAGCAGCCCCCTCGGCAGGTCCTATGGCTACACCTTC. Translated, it gives CASSPLGRSYGYTF.

V and J are TRBV30 and TRBJ1-4, with 7 bases identical to TRBD1. J lost 6 bases, V lost 2 bases, and 15 bases had no gene match. The CDR3 runs to 17 residues. Germline CDR1 and CDR2: GTSNPN and SVGIG (reference sequence). The CDR3 here is CAWSKDREIGRYEKLFF. The CDR3 DNA reads as TGTGCCTGGAGTAAAGACAGGGAAATAGGTCGATATGAAAAACTGTTTTTT.

V and J are TRBV7-3 and TRBJ2-1, with D hard to call. The CDR3 totals 12 residues. Per germline, CDR1 SGHTA and CDR2 FQGTGA. V dropped 6 bases and J dropped 2 bases, with 5 bases sitting between them. The CDR3 coding sequence is TGTGCCAGCAGTGGCCCCTACAATGAGCAGTTCTTC. Translated: CASSGPYNEQFF.

The chain is built from TRBV6-1 and TRBJ1-5; D is possibly TRBD1 (6 bases). The CDR3 contains 14 residues. Germline V lookup: CDR1 MNHNS, CDR2 SASEGT. The V and J ends lost 6 bases and 4 bases respectively, with 13 bases between them. Here the CDR3 DNA reads TGTGCCAGCAGAGTTGACAGGAGTAATCAGCCCCAGCATTTT. It codes for CASRVDRSNQPQHF.

CDR3 region: CASSPSGVEQYF. CDR3 DNA: TGTGCCAGCTCACCCTCGGGGGTTGAGCAGTACTTC. The chain carries TRBV18 and TRBJ2-7, with a possible D match to TRBD2 (6 bases). The CDR3 is 12 residues long. Germline V CDR1 and CDR2: KGHSH, LQKENI. V lost 3 bases and J 7 bases, leaving 10 bases between the germline ends.

This clone was detected once. This chain connects TRBV5-1 to TRBJ2-5; 7 bases are a match to TRBD2. Germline-derived CDR1 and CDR2 are SGHRS and YFSETQ. V was clipped by 0 bases and J by 1 base; unmatched bases: 6. This CDR3 is built from 16 residues. CDR3 residues: CASSLASTGGQETQYF. The CDR3 coding sequence is TGCGCCAGCAGCTTGGCCTCGACGGGGGGCCAAGAGACCCAGTACTTC.

CDR3 sequence reads: CSVPGQGYGYTF. CDR3 DNA: TGCAGCGTCCCGGGACAGGGGTATGGCTACACCTTC. This rearrangement joins TRBV29-1 to TRBJ1-2; 10 bases line up with TRBD1. Germline CDR1 reads SQVTM; CDR2 reads ANQGSEA. The CDR3 sequence is 12 residues long. V trimming: 6 bases; J trimming: 5 bases; junction bases outside the gene matches: 3.

This clone was seen a few times. The CDR3 spells CASSLGHTMNTEAFF. CDR3 in DNA: TGCGCCAGCAGCCTCGGACATACCATGAACACTGAAGCTTTCTTT. The chain combines TRBV4-1 with TRBJ1-1; D may be TRBD1 (5 bases). Looked up from germline, CDR1 is MGHRA and CDR2 is YSYEKL. With 4 bases removed from V and 0 bases from J, the gap between germline ends came to 12 bases. CDR3 length: 15 amino acids.

This clone was observed a handful of times. V gene TRBV12-5 combines with J gene TRBJ1-1; D ambiguous. Germline CDR1 LGHNT, CDR2 FRNRAP. This CDR3 has 14 residues. The V and J ends lost 1 base and 4 bases respectively, with 10 bases between them. The CDR3: CASGLEAGSTEAFF. The CDR3 DNA sequence: TGTGCTAGTGGTTTGGAAGCGGGGAGCACTGAAGCTTTCTTT.

This chain links TRBV9 with TRBJ1-5; 9 nucleotides agree with TRBD1. Germline trimming cut 3 bases from V and 4 bases from J; bases unmatched to any gene: 5. The CDR3 has 15 amino acids. The germline V gene has CDR1 SGDLS and CDR2 YYNGEE. Here the CDR3 DNA reads TGTGCCAGCAGCGCGTCCGGGACAGGGAATCAGCCCCAGCATTTT. Its protein product is CASSASGTGNQPQHF.